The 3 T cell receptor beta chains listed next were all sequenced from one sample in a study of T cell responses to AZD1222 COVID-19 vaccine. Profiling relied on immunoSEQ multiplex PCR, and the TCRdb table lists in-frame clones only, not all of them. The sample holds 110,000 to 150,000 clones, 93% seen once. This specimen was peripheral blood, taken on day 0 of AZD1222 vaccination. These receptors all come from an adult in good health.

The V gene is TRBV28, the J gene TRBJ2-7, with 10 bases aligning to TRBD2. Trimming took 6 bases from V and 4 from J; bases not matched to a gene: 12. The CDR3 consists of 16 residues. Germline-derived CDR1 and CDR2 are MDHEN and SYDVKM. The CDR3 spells CASRAPGLAVPYEQYF. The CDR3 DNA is TGTGCCAGCAGAGCCCCCGGACTAGCGGTTCCTTACGAGCAGTACTTC.

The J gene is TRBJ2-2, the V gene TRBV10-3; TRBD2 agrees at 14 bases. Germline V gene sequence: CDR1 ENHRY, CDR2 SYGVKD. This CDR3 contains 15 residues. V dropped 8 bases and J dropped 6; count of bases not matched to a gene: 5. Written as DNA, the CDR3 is TGTGCCATCGGGACTAGCGGGAGTGAGGCCGGGGAGCTGTTTTTT. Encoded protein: CAIGTSGSEAGELFF.

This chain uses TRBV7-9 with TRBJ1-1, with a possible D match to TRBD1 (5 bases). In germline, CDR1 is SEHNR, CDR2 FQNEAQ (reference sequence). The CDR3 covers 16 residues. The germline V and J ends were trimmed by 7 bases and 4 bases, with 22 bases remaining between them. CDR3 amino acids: CASNRAGSFQTTEAFF. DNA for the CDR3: TGTGCCAGCAACCGCGCAGGGTCCTTTCAGACCACTGAAGCTTTCTTT.